These 18 T cell receptor beta chains share one sample of origin, sequenced in a study of patients and donors after allogeneic stem cell transplantation. MiXCR, applied by TCRdb to the RT-PCR reads, yields one record per CDR3 protein. The repertoire holds about 960,000 distinct CDR3 sequences, with more than 15% as singletons. Sequenced: blood, either unsorted or a sorted T cell fraction (not recorded which). Receptors originate from a human donor who was either an allogeneic HSCT recipient or a stem cell or donor lymphocyte infusion donor (not recorded which). It is not recorded whose cells these are; they may come from a transplant donor.

This clonotype was found a few times. The rearrangement uses TRBV5-1 and TRBJ2-1, with 11 bases identical to TRBD1. Per germline, CDR1 SGHRS and CDR2 YFSETQ. V lost 7 bases to trimming and J lost 3 bases; unmatched junction nucleotides: 9. The CDR3 consists of 16 residues. CDR3 residues: CASGKSGTGGYNEQFF. Here the CDR3 DNA reads TGCGCCAGCGGTAAATCTGGGACAGGGGGCTACAATGAGCAGTTCTTC.

This clonotype was seen once. V gene TRBV20-1 combines with J gene TRBJ1-1, with 8 nucleotides matching TRBD1. CDR1 DFQATT and CDR2 SNEGSKA come from the germline V gene (reference sequence). This CDR3 has 13 amino acids. V lost 5 bases and J lost 5; bases outside the gene matches: 7. The DNA of the CDR3 is TGCAGTGCTGTTCAGGGGGCCGGGACTGAAGCTTTCTTT. Its protein product is CSAVQGAGTEAFF.

This chain joins TRBV9 and TRBJ2-5; 10 positions match TRBD2. Germline lookup yields CDR1 SGDLS and CDR2 YYNGEE. This CDR3 is built from 16 residues. Trimming removed 1 base from V and 5 bases from J; junction bases left unmatched: 8. The CDR3, as DNA: TGTGCCAGCAGCGTATTAGCGGGGGGATTTTGGGAGACCCAGTACTTC. Its protein is CASSVLAGGFWETQYF. The variable domain in full, with the rest retrieved from reference TRBV9 and TRBJ2-5, is DSGVTQTPKHLITATGQRVTLRCSPRSGDLSVYWYQQSLDQGLQFLIQYYNGEERAKGNILERFSAQQFPDLHSELNLSSLELGDSALYFCASSVLAGGFWETQYFGPGTRLLVL.

The chain combines TRBV25-1 with TRBJ1-1; TRBD1 aligns across 9 bases. CDR1 is MGHDK, CDR2 SYGVNS, per germline. The CDR3 spans 15 residues. J lost 4 bases, V lost 6 bases, and 9 bases had no gene match. The CDR3 nucleotides read TGTGCCAGCAGGTGGGGACAGGGTACGGGCACTGAAGCTTTCTTT. It encodes CASRWGQGTGTEAFF.

This clonotype was detected only a few times. The chain recombines TRBV7-6 with TRBJ2-5, with TRBD1 matching over 10 bases. The CDR3 contains 15 residues. The V gene's germline CDR1 is SGHVS and CDR2 FNYEAQ. With 4 bases clipped from V and 4 bases from J, the junction kept 6 bases outside the gene matches. The CDR3 here is CASSSDRGLSETQYF. The CDR3 DNA sequence: TGTGCCAGCAGCTCTGACAGGGGGCTATCAGAGACCCAGTACTTC.

The chain uses TRBV6-5 and TRBJ2-1; 12 positions match TRBD2. V was pared by 2 bases and J by 5 bases, with 7 bases of the junction left unmatched. The CDR3 runs 17 residues. CDR1 and CDR2 from the germline V gene are MNHEY and SVGAGI. Written as DNA, the CDR3 is TGTGCCAGCAGTTACACACTAGCGGGAGGCCAAAACAATGAGCAGTTCTTC. Translated, it gives CASSYTLAGGQNNEQFF.

V is TRBV2 and J is TRBJ2-5; D may be TRBD1 (6 bases). The germline V and J ends were trimmed by 6 bases and 5 bases, with 13 bases remaining between them. The CDR3 covers 13 residues. CDR1 SNHLY and CDR2 FYNNEI come from the germline V gene. The CDR3, as DNA: TGTGCCAGCAGCGACAGGAGCAGGGAGACCCAGTACTTC. Translation: CASSDRSRETQYF.

This clonotype was found a few times. V is TRBV20-1 and J is TRBJ2-7; D call uncertain. This CDR3 has 12 residues. Trimming removed 4 bases from V and 2 bases from J, with 9 bases in between. Germline CDR1 reads DFQATT; CDR2 reads SNEGSKA (reference sequence). The CDR3 loop reads CSAKSVAYEQYF. The CDR3 region has the DNA TGCAGTGCTAAGAGTGTCGCCTACGAGCAGTACTTC.

This rearrangement joins TRBV7-8 to TRBJ2-2, with a weak D call TRBD1 (6 bases). This CDR3 is 17 amino acids long. CDR1 and CDR2 from the germline V gene are SGHVS and FQNEAQ. Trimming pared 4 bases from V and 6 bases from J, leaving 21 bases between. The CDR3 protein is CASSSNRDIFNAGELFF. The DNA for the CDR3 is TGTGCCAGCAGCTCCAACCGGGACATTTTCAACGCCGGGGAGCTGTTTTTT. The full variable domain, its missing parts supplied by reference TRBV7-8 and TRBJ2-2, is GAGVSQSPRYKVAKRGQDVALRCDPISGHVSLFWYQQALGQGPEFLTYFQNEAQLDKSGLPSDRFFAERPEGSVSTLKIQRTQQEDSAVYLCASSSNRDIFNAGELFFGEGSRLTVL.

This clonotype was detected many times. The V call is TRBV12-3 or TRBV12-4, the J call TRBJ2-3; D may be TRBD2 (6 bases). CDR3 length: 16 amino acids. The germline V and J ends were trimmed by 2 bases and 5 bases, with 17 bases remaining between them. The CDR3, as DNA: TGTGCCAGCAGTTTATTTCTCCAAGACGGGGGAGATACGCAGTATTTT. The encoded protein is CASSLFLQDGGDTQYF.

The rearrangement uses TRBV10-3 and TRBJ2-2; TRBD2 agrees at 7 bases. J lost 4 bases, V lost 8 bases, and 7 bases had no gene match. Per the germline V gene, CDR1 is ENHRY and CDR2 is SYGVKD. The length of the CDR3 is 14 residues. CDR3: CAIPTGGITGELFF. The CDR3 region has the DNA TGTGCCATCCCGACGGGGGGTATCACCGGGGAGCTGTTTTTT.

J is TRBJ2-7 and V is TRBV29-1; 7 nucleotides align to TRBD1. The CDR3 extends over 12 amino acids. Germline V gives CDR1 SQVTM, CDR2 ANQGSEA. Losses at the gene ends were 2 bases for V and 4 bases for J; bases not matched to a gene: 2. This CDR3 is CSVEKGAYEQYF. The CDR3 DNA reads as TGCAGCGTTGAAAAGGGGGCTTACGAGCAGTACTTC.

The chain has TRBV15 and TRBJ2-2; no definite D call. The CDR3 has 17 amino acids. Germline CDR1 is LNHNV and CDR2 is YYDKDF (reference sequence). V shed 0 bases and J shed 1 base, with 12 bases lying between them. The CDR3 sequence is CATSRDVGDRNTGELFF. CDR3 in DNA: TGTGCCACCAGCAGAGATGTAGGAGATCGGAACACCGGGGAGCTGTTTTTT.

The chain carries TRBV7-2 and TRBJ1-1; no clear D gene. Per germline, CDR1 SGHTA and CDR2 FQGNSA. Trimming took off 1 base at V and 3 bases at J, with 15 bases between the two ends. The CDR3 totals 16 residues. The CDR3 bases are TGTGCCAGCAGCTTAGGAGGGTCAGTCCGGTACACTGAAGCTTTCTTT. Protein sequence: CASSLGGSVRYTEAFF.

Only a few counts were recorded for this clonotype. The gene calls are TRBV5-1 and TRBJ2-1, with no clear D. The length of the CDR3 is 16 residues. V lost 0 bases, J lost 7 bases, and 17 bases lay in between. From germline, CDR1 is SGHRS and CDR2 YFSETQ. CDR3 nucleotides: TGCGCCAGCAGCTTGGCTAGTCGCCTAGTGAAGAATGAGCAGTTCTTC. Translated: CASSLASRLVKNEQFF.

This clonotype was counted between two and nine times. This sequence joins TRBV28 and TRBJ2-5; TRBD1 might be the D (5 bases). Trimming took off 6 bases at V and 4 bases at J, with 24 bases between the two ends. The CDR3 runs 17 residues. The V gene's germline CDR1 is MDHEN and CDR2 SYDVKM. The DNA of the CDR3 is TGTGCCAGCAGACCGAGACTGCTGGGTAACAGGCGAGAGACCCAGTACTTC. Translated, it gives CASRPRLLGNRRETQYF.

J is TRBJ2-5 and V is TRBV4-1; the D gene could be TRBD1 or TRBD2 (5 bases each). Germline lookup yields CDR1 MGHRA and CDR2 YSYEKL. Between the trimmed V and J ends, which lost 0 bases and 7 bases, there was a span of 18 bases. This CDR3 contains 16 residues. This CDR3 reads CASSQDGGGSIGTQYF. DNA of the CDR3: TGCGCCAGCAGCCAAGATGGGGGTGGGAGTATAGGGACCCAGTACTTC.

In its sample, this clonotype was seen many times. The gene calls are TRBV5-1 and TRBJ1-2, with D perhaps TRBD1 (6 bases). Germline assignment: CDR1 SGHRS and CDR2 YFSETQ. V was clipped by 0 bases and J by 8 bases, with 11 bases between them. This CDR3 is built from 13 residues. The CDR3 loop is CASSLGTVGGYTF. CDR3 bases: TGCGCCAGCAGCTTGGGGACAGTCGGGGGCTACACCTTC.